These T cell receptor beta chains were read from a single sample in a study of early stage breast cancer tumors. Profiled with immunoSEQ multiplex PCR; TCRdb holds only in-frame clones, not every one. The repertoire holds about 58,000 clones, with over 60% as singletons. Sequenced input: blood. The receptors here all came from a person aged 25 to 40 with breast cancer. Both conserved end residues are part of each CDR3. D genes are given only for firm matches. Clone sizes are given selectively: once, few, many, or a class where the clone is expanded.

J gene,V gene,D gene,clone size,CDR3 protein,CDR3 DNA
TRBJ2-7,TRBV27,TRBD1,.,CASSLSGGQGGEQYF,TGTGCCAGCAGTTTATCGGGGGGACAGGGTGGGGAGCAGTACTTC
TRBJ1-6,TRBV19,TRBD1,.,CASSVPGQGSSPLHF,TGTGCCAGTAGTGTTCCGGGACAGGGAAGTTCACCCCTCCACTTT
TRBJ2-7,TRBV25-1,TRBD1,.,CASSDSVDRVGDEQYF,TGTGCCAGCAGTGACTCGGTGGACAGGGTCGGGGACGAGCAGTACTTC
TRBJ2-5,TRBV21-1,.,once,CASSSKGGLAGQETQYF,TGTGCCAGCAGCTCAAAGGGGGGACTAGCGGGACAAGAGACCCAGTACTTC
TRBJ1-2,TRBV2,.,.,CASSWAQEGYTF,TGTGCCAGCAGTTGGGCCCAGGAGGGCTACACCTTC
TRBJ2-1,TRBV9,.,.,CASSGELQEQFF,TGTGCCAGCAGCGGTGAACTACAAGAGCAGTTCTTC
TRBJ2-5,TRBV2,TRBD2,.,CASRFSGLAGTYQETQYF,TGTGCCAGCAGATTCTCTGGACTAGCGGGAACGTACCAAGAGACCCAGTACTTC
TRBJ2-7,TRBV19,.,once,CASSPRSGGNYEQYF,TGTGCCAGTAGTCCCCGGTCAGGGGGGAACTACGAGCAGTACTTC
TRBJ2-6,TRBV6-5,.,.,CASSYRSSGANVLTF,TGTGCCAGCAGTTACCGCAGCTCTGGGGCCAACGTCCTGACTTTC
TRBJ2-7,TRBV18,TRBD2,.,CASSPPNRLAGVHEQYF,TGTGCCAGCTCACCACCTAATCGCCTAGCGGGAGTCCACGAGCAGTACTTC
TRBJ1-3,TRBV7-6,.,.,CASSLSGNTIYF,TGTGCCAGCAGCCTCTCTGGAAACACCATATATTTT
TRBJ1-2,TRBV28,TRBD1,few,CASHTGVGIYGYTF,TGTGCCAGTCATACAGGGGTGGGGATCTATGGCTACACCTTC
TRBJ2-5,TRBV14,TRBD2,.,CASSQGGLAGGRETQYF,TGTGCCAGCAGCCAAGGGGGACTAGCGGGAGGTAGGGAGACCCAGTACTTC
TRBJ1-2,TRBV5-1,TRBD1,.,CASTDRAYGYTF,TGCGCCAGCACCGACAGGGCCTATGGCTACACCTTC
TRBJ2-7,TRBV4-1,TRBD2,.,CASSHERSGAPYEQYF,TGCGCCAGCAGCCACGAGAGAAGCGGGGCCCCCTACGAGCAGTACTTC
TRBJ1-6,TRBV5-1,.,.,CASRVDNSPLHF,TGCGCCAGCAGGGTTGATAATTCACCCCTCCACTTT
TRBJ2-3,TRBV4-2,TRBD1,.,CASSQGQGVDTQYF,TGTGCCAGCAGCCAAGGACAGGGCGTGGATACGCAGTATTTT
TRBJ2-7,TRBV30,.,.,CAWKVPYEQYF,TGTGCCTGGAAGGTCCCCTACGAGCAGTACTTC
TRBJ1-3,TRBV10-3,.,.,CAISGSLQGSVDTIYF,TGTGCCATCAGTGGATCCTTACAGGGATCGGTTGACACCATATATTTT
TRBJ2-1,TRBV27,TRBD2,.,CASSFGLAGGRDNEQFF,TGTGCCAGCAGTTTCGGTCTAGCGGGAGGGCGGGACAATGAGCAGTTCTTC
TRBJ2-3,TRBV5-4,TRBD2,.,CASSLDGSGMSTDTQYF,TGTGCCAGCAGCTTGGATGGTAGCGGGATGAGCACAGATACGCAGTATTTT
TRBJ1-2,TRBV6-6,.,.,CASYSPLNYGYTF,TGTGCCAGCTATTCACCCCTTAACTATGGCTACACCTTC
TRBJ1-2,TRBV4-1,TRBD1,.,CASSSEGQANHYGYTF,TGCGCCAGCAGCTCCGAGGGACAGGCGAATCATTATGGCTACACCTTC
TRBJ2-2,TRBV6-1,.,.,CASSGTMITGELFF,TGTGCCAGCAGTGGGACAATGATCACCGGGGAGCTGTTTTTT
TRBJ2-3,TRBV4-3,.,.,CASSQEGRPMRADTQYF,TGCGCCAGCAGCCAGGAAGGGCGACCCATGAGGGCAGATACGCAGTATTTT
TRBJ1-1,TRBV5-1,TRBD1,few,CASTLGQGVENTEAFF,TGCGCCAGCACCCTTGGGCAGGGGGTGGAAAACACTGAAGCTTTCTTT
TRBJ1-1,TRBV19,TRBD1,.,CASSRNHLKGANTEAFF,TGTGCCAGTAGCCGAAACCACTTGAAGGGGGCGAACACTGAAGCTTTCTTT
TRBJ1-1,TRBV30,.,.,CAWSPLRGTEAFF,TGTGCCTGGAGCCCCCTCCGGGGCACTGAAGCTTTCTTT
TRBJ2-1,TRBV4-1,.,.,CASSPWGRSSYNEQFF,TGCGCCAGCAGCCCGTGGGGCAGAAGCTCCTACAATGAGCAGTTCTTC
TRBJ1-3,TRBV4-1,.,once,CASSQDPGEFDSGNTIYF,TGCGCCAGCAGCCAAGATCCAGGGGAATTCGACTCTGGAAACACCATATATTTT
TRBJ1-1,TRBV2,.,.,CASSGDMRTEAFF,TGTGCCAGCAGCGGGGACATGAGGACTGAAGCTTTCTTT
TRBJ1-5,TRBV7-2,.,.,CASSLRQGNQPQHF,TGTGCCAGCAGCTTACGACAGGGCAATCAGCCCCAGCATTTT
TRBJ2-7,TRBV6-5,TRBD2,.,CASLPGGSERQYF,TGTGCCAGCCTTCCCGGGGGGTCGGAACGGCAGTACTTC
TRBJ2-1,TRBV5-6,TRBD2,.,CASRVGQSGRLNEQFF,TGTGCCAGCAGAGTCGGACAAAGCGGGAGGTTGAACGAGCAGTTCTTC
TRBJ2-7,TRBV30,.,.,CAWSVFPTSEQYF,TGTGCCTGGAGTGTATTCCCGACCTCCGAGCAGTACTTC
TRBJ2-7,TRBV15,.,.,CATAGERVGIYEQYF,TGTGCCACCGCAGGGGAACGGGTGGGTATCTACGAGCAGTACTTC
TRBJ1-5,TRBV19,.,.,CASSIGGARGAQHF,TGTGCCAGTAGTATCGGGGGGGCGCGGGGTGCCCAGCATTTT
TRBJ1-5,TRBV19,TRBD1,.,CASSIGRGSNQPQHF,TGTGCCAGTAGTATAGGCAGGGGGAGCAATCAGCCCCAGCATTTT
TRBJ1-3,TRBV9,.,.,CASSVGSISGNTIYF,TGTGCCAGCAGCGTCGGTAGTATCTCTGGAAACACCATATATTTT
TRBJ1-1,TRBV7-9,.,.,CASSATGTTEAFF,TGTGCCAGCAGCGCAACAGGGACCACTGAAGCTTTCTTT
TRBJ2-5,TRBV27,.,.,CASSGPPGTQYF,TGTGCCAGCAGTGGGCCGCCGGGTACCCAGTACTTC
TRBJ1-2,TRBV6-6,.,few,CASSYEVAGYTF,TGTGCCAGCAGTTACGAAGTGGCTGGCTACACCTTC
TRBJ1-2,TRBV30,TRBD1,.,CAWTTGARGYTF,TGTGCCTGGACGACAGGGGCAAGGGGCTACACCTTC
TRBJ2-7,TRBV7-2,.,once,CASSWDKGAYEQYF,TGTGCCAGCAGCTGGGACAAGGGGGCCTACGAGCAGTACTTC
TRBJ1-5,TRBV19,.,.,CASMPRGAPQPQHF,TGTGCCAGTATGCCCCGCGGGGCGCCTCAGCCCCAGCATTTT
TRBJ1-1,TRBV19,TRBD1,.,CASSTGQGNTEAFF,TGTGCCAGTAGTACGGGACAGGGGAACACTGAAGCTTTCTTT